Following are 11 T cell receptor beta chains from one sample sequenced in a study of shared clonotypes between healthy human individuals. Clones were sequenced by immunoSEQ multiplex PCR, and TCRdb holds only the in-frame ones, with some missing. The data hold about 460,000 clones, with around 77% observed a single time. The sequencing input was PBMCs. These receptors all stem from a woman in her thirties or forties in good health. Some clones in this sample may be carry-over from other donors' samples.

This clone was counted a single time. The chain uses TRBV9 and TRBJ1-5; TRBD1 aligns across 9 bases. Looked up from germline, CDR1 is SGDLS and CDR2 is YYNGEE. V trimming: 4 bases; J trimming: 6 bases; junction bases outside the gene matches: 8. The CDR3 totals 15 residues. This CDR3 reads CASSLDPQGAQPQHF. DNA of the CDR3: TGTGCCAGCAGCCTGGACCCACAGGGGGCTCAGCCCCAGCATTTT.

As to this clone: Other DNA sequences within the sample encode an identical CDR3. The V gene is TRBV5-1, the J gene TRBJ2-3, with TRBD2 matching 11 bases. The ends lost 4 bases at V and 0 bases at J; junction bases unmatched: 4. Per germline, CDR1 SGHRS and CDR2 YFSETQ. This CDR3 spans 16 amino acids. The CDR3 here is CASSPRTSGSTDTQYF. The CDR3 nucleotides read TGCGCCAGCAGCCCGCGGACTAGCGGGAGCACAGATACGCAGTATTTT.

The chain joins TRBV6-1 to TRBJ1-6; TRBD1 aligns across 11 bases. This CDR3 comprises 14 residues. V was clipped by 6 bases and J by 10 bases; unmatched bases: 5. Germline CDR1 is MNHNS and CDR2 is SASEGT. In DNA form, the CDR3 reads TGTGCCAGCAGGACCGGGACAGGGGGATCACCCCTCCACTTT. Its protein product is CASRTGTGGSPLHF.

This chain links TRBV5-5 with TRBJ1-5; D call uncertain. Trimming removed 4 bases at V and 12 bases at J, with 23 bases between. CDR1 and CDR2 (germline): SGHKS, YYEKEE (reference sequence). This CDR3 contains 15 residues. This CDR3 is CASSPVYEGLGLQHF. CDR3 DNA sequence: TGTGCCAGCAGCCCGGTCTACGAGGGTCTAGGGCTCCAGCATTTT. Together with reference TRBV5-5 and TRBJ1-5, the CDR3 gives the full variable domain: DAGVTQSPTHLIKTRGQQVTLRCSPISGHKSVSWYQQVLGQGPQFIFQYYEKEERGRGNFPDRFSARQFPNYSSELNVNALLLGDSALYLCASSPVYEGLGLQHFGDGTRLSIL.

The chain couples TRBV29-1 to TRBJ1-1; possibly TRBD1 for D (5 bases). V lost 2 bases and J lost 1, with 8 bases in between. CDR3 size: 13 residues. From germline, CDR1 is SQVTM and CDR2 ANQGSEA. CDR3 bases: TGCAGCGTTGAAACAGGTGAGAACACTGAAGCTTTCTTT. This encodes CSVETGENTEAFF.

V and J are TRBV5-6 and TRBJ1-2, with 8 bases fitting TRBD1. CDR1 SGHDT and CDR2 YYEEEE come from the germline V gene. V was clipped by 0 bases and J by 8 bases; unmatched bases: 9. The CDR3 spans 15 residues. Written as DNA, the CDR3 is TGTGCCAGCAGCTTGGTGGCGCAGGGGGCACGAGGCTACACCTTC. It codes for CASSLVAQGARGYTF.

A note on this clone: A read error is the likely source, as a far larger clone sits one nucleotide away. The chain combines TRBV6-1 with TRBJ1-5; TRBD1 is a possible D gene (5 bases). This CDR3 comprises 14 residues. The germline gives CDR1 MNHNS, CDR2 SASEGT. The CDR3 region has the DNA TGTGCCGGCAGTGTTACAGGTGGTTATCAGCCCCAGCATTTT. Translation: CAGSVTGGYQPQHF.

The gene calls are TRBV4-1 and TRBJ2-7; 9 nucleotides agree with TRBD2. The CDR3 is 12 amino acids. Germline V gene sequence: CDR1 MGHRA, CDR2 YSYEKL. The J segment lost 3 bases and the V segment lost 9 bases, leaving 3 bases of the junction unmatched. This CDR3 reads CASSAGGYEQYF. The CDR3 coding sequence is TGCGCCAGTTCAGCGGGGGGCTACGAGCAGTACTTC.

Written as DNA, the CDR3 is TGTGCCAGCAGCTTACAGCTCGCGACGCTGGGCTACCACTACGAGCAGTACTTC. It codes for CASSLQLATLGYHYEQYF. The genes are TRBV7-2 and TRBJ2-7; D remains ambiguous. Germline V gives CDR1 SGHTA, CDR2 FQGNSA. The CDR3 extends over 18 amino acids. Trimming removed 2 bases at V and 3 bases at J, with 23 bases between.

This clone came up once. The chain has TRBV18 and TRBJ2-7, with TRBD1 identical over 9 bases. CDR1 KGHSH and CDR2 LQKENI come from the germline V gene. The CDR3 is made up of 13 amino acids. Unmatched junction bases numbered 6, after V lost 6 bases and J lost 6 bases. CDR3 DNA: TGTGCCAGCTCGCCCGACAGGGGGGTCGAGCAGTACTTC. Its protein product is CASSPDRGVEQYF.

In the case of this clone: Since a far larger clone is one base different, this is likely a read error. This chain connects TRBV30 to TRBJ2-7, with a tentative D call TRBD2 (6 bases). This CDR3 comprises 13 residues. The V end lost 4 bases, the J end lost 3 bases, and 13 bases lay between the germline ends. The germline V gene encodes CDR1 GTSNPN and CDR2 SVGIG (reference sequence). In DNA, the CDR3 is TGTGCCTGGATGCGGGGAGGAGGCTACGAGCAGTACTTC. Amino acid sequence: CAWMRGGGYEQYF.